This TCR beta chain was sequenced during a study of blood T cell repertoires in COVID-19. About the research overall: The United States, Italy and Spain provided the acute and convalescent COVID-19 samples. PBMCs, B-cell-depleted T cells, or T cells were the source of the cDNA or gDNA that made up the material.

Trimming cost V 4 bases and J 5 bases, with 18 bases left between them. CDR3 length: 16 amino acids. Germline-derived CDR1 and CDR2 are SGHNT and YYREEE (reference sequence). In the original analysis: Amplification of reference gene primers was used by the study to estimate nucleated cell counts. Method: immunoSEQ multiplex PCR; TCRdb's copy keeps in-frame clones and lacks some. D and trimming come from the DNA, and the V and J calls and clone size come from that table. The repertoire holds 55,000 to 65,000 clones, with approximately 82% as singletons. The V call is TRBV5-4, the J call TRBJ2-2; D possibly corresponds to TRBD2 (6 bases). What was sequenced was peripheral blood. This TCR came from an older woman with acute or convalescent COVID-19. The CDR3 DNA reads TGTGCCAGCAGCCGGGATATAGCGGCGACAACCGGGGAGCTGTTTTTT. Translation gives CASSRDIAATTGELFF. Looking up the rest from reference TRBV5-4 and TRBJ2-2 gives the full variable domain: ETGVTQSPTHLIKTRGQQVTLRCSSQSGHNTVSWYQQALGQGPQFIFQYYREEENGRGNFPPRFSGLQFPNYSSELNVNALELDDSALYLCASSRDIAATTGELFFGEGSRLTVL.